These T cell receptor beta chains were read from a single sample in a study of blood T cell repertoires in COVID-19. The protocol was immunoSEQ multiplex PCR, while the TCRdb copy is restricted to in-frame clones and leaves out a portion. Among more than 200,000 clones listed, about 90% were seen once. The sample consisted of PBMCs or T cells enriched from blood (not recorded which). The source of these receptors is a woman aged 25-40 years with acute COVID-19. The CDR3 runs from the conserved cysteine through the conserved F or W. Fields, in order: D gene, J gene, V gene, clone size, CDR3 DNA, CDR3 protein. The D gene is left open where the match is weak. Size is stated for part of the rows, as once, few or many counts, or as a class when the clone is expanded.

.	TRBJ2-2	TRBV13	.	TGTGCCAGCCGAGTTGGGGCTTACACCGGGGAGCTGTTTTTT	CASRVGAYTGELFF
.	TRBJ2-7	TRBV14	.	TGTGCCAGCAGCCAAGATCAGGGATCACGATACGAGCAGTACTTC	CASSQDQGSRYEQYF
.	TRBJ2-2	TRBV7-7	.	TGTGCCAGCAGCTTCGAGACAGCAGCGAACACCGGGGAGCTGTTTTTT	CASSFETAANTGELFF
.	TRBJ1-2	TRBV6-2/TRBV6-3	.	TGTGCCAGCAGTTACCGCCCAGGGGCAGGGGTGAGGAATGGCTACACCTTC	CASSYRPGAGVRNGYTF
TRBD1	TRBJ1-2	TRBV13	.	TGTGCCAGCAGCCGGGGACAGTTAAGTGGCTACACCTTC	CASSRGQLSGYTF
TRBD1	TRBJ2-5	TRBV14	.	TGTGCCAGCAGCCAAGATTGGACAGGGTGGGAGACCCAGTACTTC	CASSQDWTGWETQYF
.	TRBJ1-5	TRBV7-9	.	TGTGCCAGCAGCTCATCGGCAGGCGTCGTTGGTGGATTTCAGCCCCAGCATTTT	CASSSSAGVVGGFQPQHF
TRBD1	TRBJ2-7	TRBV7-2	.	TGTGCCAGCAGATCCACAGGGGTCCTAGGCGAGCAGTACTTC	CASRSTGVLGEQYF
TRBD1	TRBJ2-5	TRBV2	.	TGTGCCAGCAGGCGACAGGGGATAGAGACCCAGTACTTC	CASRRQGIETQYF
TRBD1	TRBJ1-1	TRBV5-1	.	TGCGCCAGCAGCTTGATTCGGACAGGGTCTGAGGAAGCTTTCTTT	CASSLIRTGSEEAFF
.	TRBJ2-2	TRBV7-2	.	TGTGCCAGCACCCGTACCGGGGAGCTGTTTTTT	CASTRTGELFF
TRBD1	TRBJ1-3	TRBV4-1	many	TGCGCCAGCAGCCAAGAGGGACAGCGCCGAAACACCATATATTTT	CASSQEGQRRNTIYF
.	TRBJ1-2	TRBV6-5	.	TGTGCCAGCAAGGGACTCCAAACCGGTGGCTACACCTTC	CASKGLQTGGYTF
.	TRBJ2-7	TRBV5-4	.	TGTGCCAGCACCACTGGGGGGACAGCCTCCTACGAGCAGTACTTC	CASTTGGTASYEQYF
TRBD2	TRBJ2-1	TRBV3-1/TRBV3-2	.	TGTGCCAGCAGCCAGAGCGGGACTAGCGGGGGGACCGCCAATGAGCAGTTCTTC	CASSQSGTSGGTANEQFF
.	TRBJ2-1	TRBV5-8	.	TGTGCCAGCAGCTTGGACAGGGCCTACAATGAGCAGTTCTTC	CASSLDRAYNEQFF
.	TRBJ1-2	TRBV4-2	few	TGTGCCAGCAGCCCGGAGGCGGGGGGCTATGGCTACACCTTC	CASSPEAGGYGYTF
TRBD1	TRBJ2-3	TRBV28	.	TGTGCCAGCAGACCCGGGACAGGGTATACAGATACGCAGTATTTT	CASRPGTGYTDTQYF
TRBD2	TRBJ2-1	TRBV2	.	TGTGCCAGCAGTGGATCGACTAGCGGGGGGGCCTATGAGCAGTTCTTC	CASSGSTSGGAYEQFF
.	TRBJ1-6	TRBV11-2	.	TGTGCCAGCAGCTTAGAGAGCAGGGGCAAGTCACCCCTCCACTTT	CASSLESRGKSPLHF
.	TRBJ2-1	TRBV10-3	.	TGTGCCATCAGTGCCCTAAATGAGCAGTTCTTC	CAISALNEQFF
TRBD1	TRBJ1-2	TRBV5-5	.	TGTGCCAGCAGCATTACGGACAGGGGGCAGGGGTATGGCTACACCTTC	CASSITDRGQGYGYTF
.	TRBJ1-5	TRBV19	.	TGTGCCAGTACTACGTTTTATAGCAATCAGCCCCAGCATTTT	CASTTFYSNQPQHF
TRBD1	TRBJ1-5	TRBV2	.	TGTGCCAGCAATCGGGACAGGGGAAATCAGCCCCAGCATTTT	CASNRDRGNQPQHF
.	TRBJ2-3	TRBV12-3/TRBV12-4	.	TGTGCCAGCAGCCTCCCCGAGGGTACGCAGTATTTT	CASSLPEGTQYF
.	TRBJ1-6	TRBV19	.	TGTGCCAGTCACAGGAGCTCCTATAATTCACCCCTCCACTTT	CASHRSSYNSPLHF